Each of the 3 T cell receptor beta chains below was sequenced from the same sample in a study of human T cells and chemical hapten exposure. TCRdb called the RACE reads again in MiXCR, with one record for every CDR3 protein. The table has about 45,000 distinct CDR3 sequences, about 4.1% seen once. As for time point: healthy volunteer bleed at 2 weeks. Blood, whole and unfractionated, served as the source for total RNA extraction. Sample: whole blood. These receptor sequences come from a human donor in good health. Some clones in this sample may be carry-over from other donors' samples.

V and J are TRBV28 and TRBJ2-5; D gene uncertain. Trimming stripped 3 bases from V and 4 bases from J, with 18 bases between. This CDR3 contains 16 residues. CDR1 is MDHEN and CDR2 is SYDVKM in the germline V gene. CDR3 in amino acids: CASSFLVQAQPETQYF. CDR3 in DNA: TGTGCCAGCAGTTTTCTCGTCCAGGCCCAACCAGAGACCCAGTACTTC.

This clonotype was counted ten times or more. The V and J genes are TRBV18 and TRBJ1-5, with 8 bases lining up with TRBD1. Per the germline V gene, CDR1 is KGHSH and CDR2 is LQKENI. With 4 bases clipped from V and 4 bases from J, the junction kept 6 bases outside the gene matches. The CDR3 is 15 residues long. CDR3 nucleotide sequence: TGTGCCAGCTCACTTGGGACAGGATTTAATCAGCCCCAGCATTTT. Its protein is CASSLGTGFNQPQHF.

The CDR3 loop is CAISGQGMNTEAFF. CDR3 DNA sequence: TGTGCCATCAGTGGACAGGGGATGAACACTGAAGCTTTCTTT. The J gene is TRBJ1-1, the V gene TRBV10-3; TRBD1 aligns across 8 bases. V shed 4 bases, J shed 0 bases, and the junction held 1 base outside the gene matches. The CDR3 extends over 14 amino acids. Germline CDR1 ENHRY, CDR2 SYGVKD.